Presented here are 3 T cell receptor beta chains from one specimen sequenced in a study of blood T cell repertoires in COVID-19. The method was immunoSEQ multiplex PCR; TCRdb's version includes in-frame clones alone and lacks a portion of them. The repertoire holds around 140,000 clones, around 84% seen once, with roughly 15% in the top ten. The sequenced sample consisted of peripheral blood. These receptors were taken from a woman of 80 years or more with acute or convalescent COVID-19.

The DNA of the CDR3 is TGTGCCAGCAGCTCCCGGGGGGGGGTACAGCCCCAGCATTTT. It encodes CASSSRGGVQPQHF. The genes are TRBV9 and TRBJ1-5; possible D gene TRBD1, 5 bases. The CDR3 is made up of 14 amino acids. Germline loops: CDR1 SGDLS, CDR2 YYNGEE. Deletions cut 4 bases from V and 7 bases from J, with 15 bases between.

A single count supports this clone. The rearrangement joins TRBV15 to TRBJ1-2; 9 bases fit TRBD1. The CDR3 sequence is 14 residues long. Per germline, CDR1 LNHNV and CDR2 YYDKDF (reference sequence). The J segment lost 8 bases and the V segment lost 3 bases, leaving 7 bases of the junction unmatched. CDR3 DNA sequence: TGTGCCACCAGCAGGCTGGACAGGGGAGAAGGCTACACCTTC. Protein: CATSRLDRGEGYTF.

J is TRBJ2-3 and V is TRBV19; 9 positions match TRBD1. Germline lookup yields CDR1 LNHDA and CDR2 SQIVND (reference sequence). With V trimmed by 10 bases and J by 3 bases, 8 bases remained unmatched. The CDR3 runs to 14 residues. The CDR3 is CATTSGQGTDTQYF. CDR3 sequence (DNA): TGTGCCACCACCTCGGGACAGGGAACAGATACGCAGTATTTT. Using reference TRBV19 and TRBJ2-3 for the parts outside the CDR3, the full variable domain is DGGITQSPKYLFRKEGQNVTLSCEQNLNHDAMYWYRQDPGQGLRLIYYSQIVNDFQKGDIAEGYSVSREKKESFPLTVTSAQKNPTAFYLCATTSGQGTDTQYFGPGTRLTVL.